This record covers a single T cell receptor beta chain. Looked up from germline, CDR1 is KGHSH and CDR2 is LQKENI. The CDR3 is 15 amino acids. After removal of 3 bases from V and 7 bases from J, the junction contained 11 bases not matched to a gene. This entry comes from a study of blood T cell repertoires in COVID-19. Profiled with immunoSEQ multiplex PCR; TCRdb holds only in-frame clones, not every one. The sample shows roughly 250,000 clones, around 85% of them seen only once. Adults between about 18 and 89 years of age took part from under 25 US areas. Specimen: PBMCs or T cells enriched from blood (not recorded which). This TCR came from a woman aged 45-59 years who had recovered from COVID-19. The chain joins TRBV18 to TRBJ2-7; 8 bases match TRBD1. The CDR3 protein is CASSPGTGRTREQYF. The DNA for the CDR3 is TGTGCCAGCTCACCCGGGACAGGAAGGACGCGGGAGCAGTACTTC.